The 10 T cell receptor beta chains given below trace back to one sample, sequenced in a study of blood T cells in healthy people across ages (dated by TCRdb to between 2014 and 2017). The library was prepared using 5' RACE. Sequencing relied on an Illumina HiSeq 2500. A second about 7 to 11 cycle PCR used a sample-barcoded 5' primer and a J-beta primer mix. TCRdb handled the public reads itself, with Q25 trimming in fastp and clone calling in MiXCR, and kept productive beta chains. Records with the same CDR3 protein are collapsed into one entry carrying the most frequent genes and DNA. The sample table contains around 1,500,000 distinct CDR3 sequences; only one count was recorded for 25% to 30% of them. The biggest ten clones account for 7.7% of the sample. The specimen sequenced was blood. These receptors were collected from a woman in her twenties or thirties in good health.

CDR3 nucleotides: TGTGCCAGCCGAACTTTGGGGGATTCACCCCTCCACTTT. This gives the protein CASRTLGDSPLHF. This chain joins TRBV12-3 or TRBV12-4 and TRBJ1-6; TRBD1 is a possible D gene (5 bases). The V gene lost 8 bases and the J gene lost 8 bases, with 13 bases spanning the gap. This CDR3 contains 13 residues.

This chain joins TRBV6-5 and TRBJ1-6, with D tentatively TRBD1 (5 bases). The V and J ends lost 6 bases and 10 bases respectively, with 22 bases between them. The CDR3 runs to 16 residues. In germline, CDR1 is MNHEY, CDR2 SVGAGI. CDR3 in DNA: TGTGCCAGCAGACGGGGACGGACGACATTTCACTCACCCCTCCACTTT. It codes for CASRRGRTTFHSPLHF.

This clonotype was detected ten times or more. The CDR3 DNA sequence: TGTGCCAGCAGCCAAGATGAAATCGGTCCAAACTCCGGAAACACCATATATTTT. Translated: CASSQDEIGPNSGNTIYF. The chain carries TRBV4-2 and TRBJ1-3; no clear D. Germline values: CDR1 LGHNA, CDR2 YNFKEQ. CDR3 length equals 18 residues. V lost 0 bases, J lost 4 bases, and 19 bases lay in between.

This rearrangement joins TRBV7-2 to TRBJ2-1, with a possible D match to TRBD2 (5 bases). With 5 bases removed from V and 10 bases from J, the gap between germline ends came to 12 bases. The CDR3 runs 12 residues. Germline CDR1 reads SGHTA; CDR2 reads FQGNSA. CDR3 residues: CASSEGLYEQFF. Written as DNA, the CDR3 is TGTGCCAGCAGCGAGGGCCTCTACGAGCAGTTCTTC.

Concerning this clonotype: Being one base from a much bigger clone, this may be a read error. The V and J genes are TRBV7-2 and TRBJ2-3; 8 bases agree with TRBD1. This CDR3 comprises 16 residues. The trim removed 0 bases at V and 4 bases at J, leaving 6 bases unmatched. Germline-derived CDR1 and CDR2 are SGHTA and FQGNSA. The CDR3 DNA reads as TGTGCCAGCAGCTTAGCAGAGCCAGGGGGCGCAGATACGCAGTATTTT. Its translation is CASSLAEPGGADTQYF.

The J gene is TRBJ1-4, the V gene TRBV20-1; a weak D match, TRBD1 (6 bases). The CDR3 extends over 15 amino acids. With 3 bases removed from V and 8 bases from J, the gap between germline ends came to 19 bases. CDR1 and CDR2 (germline): DFQATT, SNEGSKA (reference sequence). The CDR3 DNA reads as TGCAGTGCTAGTGACCCGGGGGCAGCAGCGGAAAAACTGTTTTTT. Amino acids: CSASDPGAAAEKLFF.

There are many counts of this clonotype. The V call is TRBV9, the J call TRBJ2-7; the D gene could be TRBD1 or TRBD2 (6 bases each). The CDR3 length is 16 residues. Trimming took off 0 bases at V and 5 bases at J, with 18 bases between the two ends. Germline V gene data show CDR1 as SGDLS and CDR2 as YYNGEE. The CDR3 coding sequence is TGTGCCAGCAGCGTAGCCCGCGGGACACCGTGGGACGAGCAGTACTTC. This translates into CASSVARGTPWDEQYF.

The chain uses TRBV28 and TRBJ2-1, with D possibly being TRBD1 or TRBD2 (7 bases each). The CDR3 totals 15 residues. Germline V gene sequence: CDR1 MDHEN, CDR2 SYDVKM. V lost 3 bases and J 8 bases, leaving 17 bases between the germline ends. The CDR3 loop reads CASSFPRGGVDEQFF. CDR3 DNA: TGTGCCAGCAGTTTCCCCAGGGGGGGCGTTGATGAGCAGTTCTTC.

The chain carries TRBV20-1 and TRBJ2-1; 7 bases fit TRBD1. Germline CDR1 DFQATT, CDR2 SNEGSKA (reference sequence). The CDR3 runs 17 residues. The V segment lost 1 base and the J segment 3 bases; nucleotides outside the gene matches: 12. The CDR3 spells CSARVSGKGARYNEQFF. The DNA of the CDR3 is TGCAGTGCTAGAGTCTCAGGAAAGGGGGCCCGCTACAATGAGCAGTTCTTC.

The genes are TRBV3-1 and TRBJ1-5; D is ambiguous. Trimming stripped 3 bases from V and 3 bases from J, with 12 bases between. The CDR3 is 15 amino acids. Germline V lookup: CDR1 LGHDT, CDR2 YNNKEL (reference sequence). CDR3 loop: CASSQGVQNNQPQHF. The CDR3 DNA sequence: TGTGCCAGCAGCCAGGGCGTCCAGAACAATCAGCCCCAGCATTTT.